The sequence of this TCR beta chain was determined in a study of T cells in Graves' hyperthyroidism and ophthalmopathy. It was RNA transcripts that yielded the amplified TCR beta CDR3 regions. The study used the HTBI primer set for a first-round RT-PCR of the TCR CDR3. TCRdb analysed the multiplex PCR reads with MiXCR anew, one entry per CDR3 protein. Here the sample spans 500,000 to 600,000 distinct CDR3 sequences, 15% to 20% being singletons. In its sample, this clonotype was seen many times. Its antigen is as yet unknown. Lactation, pregnancy, other autoimmune disease or uncontrolled infection excluded patients. Using around 10 ml of fresh peripheral blood, PBMCs were prepared. General observations from the study: Blood held most thyroid clonotypes expanded above 0.001 frequency. Ophthalmopathy was separated from stable hyperthyroidism by a 13 V-J model.

Material for sequencing was blood. This clonotype originated in a young woman with Graves' hyperthyroidism.

The CDR3 sequence is CSARPSSGQETQYF. In nucleotides, the CDR3 is TGCAGTGCTAGACCCTCTAGCGGCCAAGAGACCCAGTACTTC. This chain connects TRBV20-1 to TRBJ2-5, with 7 bases fitting TRBD2. The germline V gene encodes CDR1 DFQATT and CDR2 SNEGSKA (reference sequence). The CDR3 consists of 14 residues. V lost 2 bases, J lost 1 base, and 4 bases stayed unmatched.